These 31 T cell receptor beta chains were sequenced from one sample in a study of T cells after yellow fever vaccination. TCRdb itself ran the 5' RACE reads through MiXCR, one entry per CDR3 protein. There are about 50,000 distinct CDR3 sequences in the sample; about 5.6% occur only once, and around a third lies in the top ten. The sequences come from PBMCs, either bulk or a sorted T-cell subset (CD4+, CD8+, memory, or dextramer-sorted; not recorded which), collected on the day of the yellow fever booster vaccination. These receptors all come from a man aged 18-30 years who received the YFV17D yellow fever vaccine.

This clonotype was counted ten times or more. The V call is TRBV7-6, the J call TRBJ2-1, with 9 bases aligning to TRBD2. V gave up 4 bases and J gave up 8 bases; unmatched junction bases: 9. The germline V gene has CDR1 SGHVS and CDR2 FNYEAQ. The CDR3 spans 15 residues. The CDR3 protein is CASSYAGGRGDEQFF. In nucleotides, the CDR3 is TGTGCCAGCAGCTACGCGGGGGGGCGAGGCGATGAGCAGTTCTTC.

This chain connects TRBV14 to TRBJ2-2; 7 nucleotides align to TRBD1. This CDR3 spans 16 amino acids. V lost 2 bases to trimming and J lost 2 bases; unmatched junction nucleotides: 5. Germline V lookup: CDR1 SGHDN, CDR2 FVKESK. The CDR3 bases are TGTGCCAGCAGCCAAAACCGGGACAGAAACACCGGGGAGCTGTTTTTT. Amino acids: CASSQNRDRNTGELFF.

The rearrangement links TRBV7-9 to TRBJ2-2; 7 bases match TRBD2. Germline assignment: CDR1 SEHNR and CDR2 FQNEAQ (reference sequence). The CDR3 is 15 residues long. The trim removed 4 bases at V and 7 bases at J, leaving 9 bases unmatched. CDR3 nucleotides: TGTGCCAGCAGCTCCCGGGGAGGGGTTCGCGGGGAGCTGTTTTTT. It encodes CASSSRGGVRGELFF.

This clonotype came up many times. The chain carries TRBV12-3 or TRBV12-4 and TRBJ1-1, with D possibly being TRBD1 (5 bases). This CDR3 spans 15 amino acids. V was pared by 5 bases and J by 5 bases, with 18 bases between. The CDR3 DNA sequence: TGTGCCAGCAGTCTCCTGGCGGGGGGTGGGACTGAAGCTTTCTTT. Residues: CASSLLAGGGTEAFF.

This clonotype was counted at least ten times. This chain connects TRBV27 to TRBJ2-6, with D unresolved. V lost 0 bases to trimming and J lost 0 bases, with 12 bases between them. In germline, CDR1 is MNHEY, CDR2 SMNVEV (reference sequence). This CDR3 has 18 residues. The CDR3 DNA follows: TGTGCCAGCAGTTTATCTAATGGGCCCTCCTCTGGGGCCAACGTCCTGACTTTC. This codes for CASSLSNGPSSGANVLTF.

This clonotype appeared a few times. Relative to the germline gene, one junction end is altered; a read error may explain this. The chain uses TRBV7-2 and TRBJ2-3, with 16 bases aligning to TRBD2. The CDR3 covers 21 residues. In germline, CDR1 is SGHTA, CDR2 FQGNSA. CDR3 bases: TGTGCCAGCAGCCTAGCGGGGACTAGCGGGGGGGCCTTCGGGCAGACAGATACGCAGTATTTT. Protein: CASSLAGTSGGAFGQTDTQYF.

There are many counts of this clonotype. This chain joins TRBV7-9 and TRBJ2-6; D call uncertain. The germline gives CDR1 SEHNR, CDR2 FQNEAQ (reference sequence). Trimming left V 1 base short and J 4 bases short, with 8 bases between. CDR3 length equals 15 residues. CDR3 sequence (DNA): TGTGCCAGCAGCTTAGGATCTCCGGGGGCCAACGTCCTGACTTTC. This codes for CASSLGSPGANVLTF.

V and J are TRBV7-9 and TRBJ1-4, with no clear D. Trimming pared 1 base from V and 0 bases from J, leaving 15 bases between. This CDR3 contains 18 residues. Germline CDR1 SEHNR, CDR2 FQNEAQ (reference sequence). The CDR3 bases are TGTGCCAGCAGCTTAGTGGGATTCCCCCTCACAACTAATGAAAAACTGTTTTTT. This codes for CASSLVGFPLTTNEKLFF.

This clonotype has a handful of counts. The chain combines TRBV20-1 with TRBJ1-2; D is ambiguous. Trimming cost V 1 base and J 8 bases, with 14 bases left between them. In germline, CDR1 is DFQATT, CDR2 SNEGSKA (reference sequence). This CDR3 contains 13 residues. This CDR3 is CSARVAEAEGYTF. CDR3 bases: TGCAGTGCTAGAGTGGCTGAGGCGGAGGGCTACACCTTC.

This clonotype was observed at least ten times. This chain connects TRBV4-3 to TRBJ2-1, with TRBD2 matching over 7 bases. This CDR3 region has 15 residues. Germline V gives CDR1 LGHNA, CDR2 YSLEER. V shed 5 bases, J shed 9 bases, and the junction held 13 bases outside the gene matches. The CDR3: CASSGRVGGVSEQFF. CDR3 coding DNA: TGCGCCAGCAGCGGTAGAGTGGGGGGGGTCAGTGAGCAGTTCTTC.

This chain joins TRBV27 and TRBJ1-5; TRBD1 matches at 9 bases. This CDR3 comprises 14 residues. Trimming removed 5 bases from V and 6 bases from J; junction bases left unmatched: 5. Germline assignment: CDR1 MNHEY and CDR2 SMNVEV (reference sequence). CDR3 nucleotides: TGTGCCAGCAGTCTGGACAGGGGAGGTCAGCCCCAGCATTTT. Its translation is CASSLDRGGQPQHF.

At least ten counts were recorded for this clonotype. The rearrangement uses TRBV18 and TRBJ1-2; D ambiguous. The CDR3 spans 15 residues. Trimming took off 3 bases at V and 8 bases at J, with 19 bases between the two ends. Germline V gene data show CDR1 as KGHSH and CDR2 as LQKENI. CDR3 sequence reads: CASSPVDGSYGGYTF. In DNA form, the CDR3 reads TGTGCCAGCTCACCCGTAGACGGGTCTTACGGGGGCTACACCTTC.

J is TRBJ1-6 and V is TRBV27; D remains unclear. V was cut by 8 bases and J by 7 bases, with 9 bases left in between. The CDR3 contains 12 residues. From germline, CDR1 is MNHEY and CDR2 SMNVEV (reference sequence). DNA of the CDR3: TGTGCCAGCCGTGCGCCCAATTCACCCCTCCACTTT. The encoded protein is CASRAPNSPLHF.

This clonotype came up many times. The chain employs TRBV5-5 and TRBJ1-1; no clear D. V gave up 2 bases and J gave up 5 bases, with 13 bases separating them. The CDR3 has 14 residues. Germline V gene sequence: CDR1 SGHKS, CDR2 YYEKEE (reference sequence). CDR3 amino acids: CASSFSVGRTEAFF. The DNA for the CDR3 is TGTGCCAGCAGCTTTTCGGTTGGTAGGACTGAAGCTTTCTTT.

This clonotype appeared many times. The V call is TRBV15, the J call TRBJ2-7, with D maybe TRBD2 (5 bases). This CDR3 comprises 15 residues. Per germline, CDR1 LNHNV and CDR2 YYDKDF (reference sequence). The V and J ends lost 2 bases and 2 bases respectively, with 13 bases between them. This CDR3 is CATSRRGGYPYEQYF. CDR3 DNA: TGTGCCACCAGCAGACGCGGCGGGTACCCCTACGAGCAGTACTTC.

The rearrangement uses TRBV21-1 and TRBJ2-3; the table's D call, TRBD1, has no DNA check behind it. TRBV21-1 is recorded as a pseudogene. CDR3 length: 18 amino acids. This CDR3 is CASSNPNWDRDFRDTQYF. The CDR3 DNA follows: TGTGCCAGCAGCAATCCAAATTGGGACAGGGATTTTAGAGATACGCAGTATTTT.

Many counts were recorded for this clonotype. The V call is TRBV6-2 or TRBV6-3, the J call TRBJ2-2; D remains ambiguous. V lost 0 bases and J 6 bases, leaving 11 bases between the germline ends. The CDR3 is 15 amino acids. The germline V gene encodes CDR1 MNHEY and CDR2 SVGEGT. This CDR3 reads CASSYSPWDSGELFF. For the CDR3, the DNA is TGTGCCAGCAGTTACTCACCGTGGGATTCCGGGGAGCTGTTTTTT.

V is TRBV5-1 and J is TRBJ2-1; D is undetermined. This CDR3 is built from 11 residues. The V end lost 4 bases, the J end lost 8 bases, and 7 bases lay between the germline ends. CDR1 SGHRS and CDR2 YFSETQ come from the germline V gene. CDR3 sequence: CASSLQDEQFF. The CDR3 bases are TGCGCCAGCAGCCTTCAGGATGAGCAGTTCTTC.

The table lists this clonotype with many counts. The chain carries TRBV6-5 and TRBJ2-3, with D maybe TRBD1 (7 bases). Germline CDR1 is MNHEY and CDR2 is SVGAGI. The CDR3 runs to 14 residues. The V and J ends lost 6 bases and 9 bases respectively, with 19 bases between them. The CDR3 loop is CASRAQGGSRTQYF. CDR3 nucleotide sequence: TGTGCCAGCAGAGCCCAGGGGGGCTCGCGGACGCAGTATTTT.

This clonotype was picked up a small number of times. The rearrangement links TRBV7-2 to TRBJ2-5, with TRBD2 as a possible D gene (7 bases). Trimming shortened V by 2 bases and J by 5 bases, and 15 bases separated the two germline ends. Germline CDR1 SGHTA, CDR2 FQGNSA. The CDR3 extends over 15 amino acids. The CDR3 region has the DNA TGTGCCAGCAGCTTATGGGGGGGGGCCGTGGAGACCCAGTACTTC. Residues: CASSLWGGAVETQYF.

This clonotype occurred a few times. The chain employs TRBV9 and TRBJ2-1, with D possibly called TRBD1 or TRBD2 (5 bases each). The CDR3 is 15 residues long. CDR1 is SGDLS, CDR2 YYNGEE, per germline. Between the trimmed V and J ends, which lost 5 bases and 0 bases, there was a span of 12 bases. CDR3 sequence: CASSSGGSSYNEQFF. Written as DNA, the CDR3 is TGTGCCAGCAGTAGTGGGGGAAGCTCCTACAATGAGCAGTTCTTC.

Only a few counts were recorded for this clonotype. The chain links TRBV7-3 to TRBJ1-1; no clear D gene. The CDR3 consists of 14 residues. Trimming left V 0 bases short and J 1 base short, with 6 bases between. Germline V lookup: CDR1 SGHTA, CDR2 FQGTGA. CDR3 region: CASSLTEENTEAFF. The CDR3 region has the DNA TGTGCCAGCAGCTTAACGGAGGAGAACACTGAAGCTTTCTTT.

This clonotype was detected many times. The gene calls are TRBV10-3 and TRBJ1-3; D is undetermined. CDR3 length: 13 amino acids. CDR1 and CDR2 from the germline V gene are ENHRY and SYGVKD. V was shortened by 8 bases and J by 4 bases, with 12 bases between the two germline ends. In DNA form, the CDR3 reads TGTGCCATCTCTGCTGGAACCGGAAACACCATATATTTT. Amino acid sequence: CAISAGTGNTIYF.

Points on this clonotype: It may be a read error: a sequence one base away is much more abundant. The chain carries TRBV6-5 and TRBJ2-7; no firm D call. Germline-derived CDR1 and CDR2 are MNHEY and SVGAGI. The CDR3 runs 14 residues. V lost 1 base and J lost 0, with 7 bases in between. The CDR3 loop is CASSYYGSSYEQYF. In nucleotides, the CDR3 is TGTGCCAGCAGTTACTATGGTAGCTCCTACGAGCAGTACTTC.

This clonotype was recorded a few times. This sequence joins TRBV6-6 and TRBJ1-4, with a tentative D call TRBD1 (6 bases). The CDR3 loop spans 12 amino acids. Trimming pared 10 bases from V and 5 bases from J, leaving 11 bases between. The germline gives CDR1 MNHNY, CDR2 SVGAGI (reference sequence). CDR3 loop: CANSRGNEKLFF. For the CDR3, the DNA is TGTGCCAATAGTAGGGGGAATGAAAAACTGTTTTTT.

This clonotype occurred many times. The chain uses TRBV12-3 or TRBV12-4 and TRBJ2-3, with TRBD1 matching 8 bases. The CDR3 loop spans 15 amino acids. The V segment lost 9 bases and the J segment 0 bases; nucleotides outside the gene matches: 8. CDR3 DNA sequence: TGTGCCAGTTTCCGGACAGGGACTAGCACAGATACGCAGTATTTT. This translates into CASFRTGTSTDTQYF.

This clonotype was observed a few times. V is TRBV6-2 or TRBV6-3 and J is TRBJ1-5; no definite D call. The length of the CDR3 is 16 residues. Trimming stripped 0 bases from V and 5 bases from J, with 14 bases between. Looked up from germline, CDR1 is MNHEY and CDR2 is SVGEGT. Here the CDR3 DNA reads TGTGCCAGCAGTTACTCGGTATCTGGGCCCCATCAGCCCCAGCATTTT. Its protein is CASSYSVSGPHQPQHF.

Ten or more counts support this clonotype. CDR3 sequence (DNA): TGCGCCATCCGGGACAGACAAATCAACACTGAAGCTTTCTTT. It specifies CAIRDRQINTEAFF. The chain has TRBV5-1 and TRBJ1-1; 7 bases are a match to TRBD1. CDR3 length: 14 amino acids. Germline assignment: CDR1 SGHRS and CDR2 YFSETQ. Trimming at V came to 9 bases and at J to 2 bases, leaving 10 bases not matched to a gene.

The genes are TRBV7-2 and TRBJ2-3; D gene uncertain. The CDR3 is 13 residues long. Trimming took 5 bases from V and 4 from J, leaving 10 bases between them. The V gene's germline CDR1 is SGHTA and CDR2 FQGNSA. The CDR3 region is CASSPPSPDTQYF. CDR3 coding DNA: TGTGCCAGCAGCCCCCCGAGTCCAGATACGCAGTATTTT.

The chain combines TRBV9 with TRBJ2-7, with D perhaps TRBD2 (5 bases). The V end lost 4 bases, the J end lost 2 bases, and 13 bases lay between the germline ends. CDR1 is SGDLS, CDR2 YYNGEE, per germline. This CDR3 comprises 14 residues. CDR3 region: CASSPRGSTYEQYF. The CDR3 DNA reads as TGTGCCAGCAGCCCCAGAGGGTCCACCTACGAGCAGTACTTC.

This clonotype has ten or more counts. The rearrangement joins TRBV5-1 to TRBJ1-1, with D possibly matching TRBD1 (5 bases). Trimming stripped 6 bases from V and 0 bases from J, with 12 bases between. This CDR3 has 14 residues. CDR1 and CDR2 from the germline V gene are SGHRS and YFSETQ. The DNA for the CDR3 is TGCGCCAGCAATTATGGGACGGTGAACACTGAAGCTTTCTTT. Its protein is CASNYGTVNTEAFF. The full variable domain, completed using reference TRBV5-1 and TRBJ1-1, is KAGVTQTPRYLIKTRGQQVTLSCSPISGHRSVSWYQQTPGQGLQFLFEYFSETQRNKGNFPGRFSGRQFSNSRSEMNVSTLELGDSALYLCASNYGTVNTEAFFGQGTRLTVV.